This passage covers 30 T cell receptor beta chains from one sample sequenced in a study of blood T cell repertoires in COVID-19. Generated by immunoSEQ multiplex PCR, the TCRdb table keeps only in-frame clones and is missing some. The table has 140,000 or so clones, about nine tenths seen once. The specimen sequenced was peripheral blood. These receptors were collected from a human donor in a cohort sampled during active COVID-19.

About this clone: One junction end disagrees with the germline gene, perhaps due to a read error. This chain connects TRBV5-4 to TRBJ1-2, with D hard to call. Germline CDR1 and CDR2: SGHNT and YYREEE (reference sequence). This CDR3 comprises 12 residues. The CDR3 bases are TGTGCCAGCAGCTTGGTCCTTACGGCCAAGCGGTTC. It translates to CASSLVLTAKRF.

The chain combines TRBV3-1 (or the pseudogene TRBV3-2) with TRBJ1-1; no clear D. This CDR3 spans 13 amino acids. V was shortened by 5 bases and J by 0 bases, with 7 bases between the two germline ends. CDR1 LGHDT and CDR2 YNNKEL come from the germline V gene (reference sequence). CDR3 region: CASSAHMNTEAFF. DNA for the CDR3: TGTGCCAGCAGCGCACACATGAACACTGAAGCTTTCTTT.

The chain combines TRBV9 with TRBJ2-7; 8 bases map to TRBD1. The CDR3 is 14 residues long. V shed 3 bases and J 3 bases; nucleotides not matched to a gene: 5. CDR1 SGDLS and CDR2 YYNGEE come from the germline V gene. The CDR3 here is CASSAGGLGYEQYF. The CDR3 nucleotides read TGTGCCAGCAGCGCAGGGGGCTTAGGCTACGAGCAGTACTTC.

V is TRBV5-1 and J is TRBJ2-1; 14 bases are a match to TRBD2. Trimming cost V 4 bases and J 8 bases; bases outside gene matches: 11. This CDR3 is 17 amino acids long. Germline V gene data show CDR1 as SGHRS and CDR2 as YFSETQ. This CDR3 is CASSLNGLAGGIDEQFF. The CDR3, as DNA: TGCGCCAGCAGCCTAAACGGACTAGCGGGGGGTATCGATGAGCAGTTCTTC.

About this clone itself: Possible read error: a much larger clone is one base away. Other DNA sequences of this sample code for an identical CDR3. The CDR3 DNA follows: TGTGCCAGCAGTGAGCGGGGGGGCACAGATACGCAGTATTTT. This codes for CASSERGGTDTQYF. V is TRBV6-4 and J is TRBJ2-3; TRBD2 matches at 8 bases. Germline-derived CDR1 and CDR2 are MRHNA and SNTAGT. There are 14 residues in the CDR3. J was trimmed by 1 base and V by 3 bases; bases with no gene match: 0.

The chain links TRBV7-9 to TRBJ2-1; 9 bases are a match to TRBD2. This CDR3 has 19 residues. V trimming: 0 bases; J trimming: 0 bases; junction bases outside the gene matches: 9. Germline V lookup: CDR1 SEHNR, CDR2 FQNEAQ (reference sequence). The CDR3 loop is CASSLAISGGPSSYNEQFF. The CDR3 DNA reads as TGTGCCAGCAGCTTAGCTATTAGCGGGGGCCCAAGCTCCTACAATGAGCAGTTCTTC.

DNA for the CDR3: TGTGCCAGCAGTGCGGGGGTGGAGACCCAGTACTTC. It encodes CASSAGVETQYF. This rearrangement joins TRBV6-2 or TRBV6-3 to TRBJ2-5, with 7 bases matching TRBD2. Germline lookup yields CDR1 MNHEY and CDR2 SVGEGT. This CDR3 is built from 12 residues. Losses at the gene ends were 5 bases for V and 5 bases for J; bases not matched to a gene: 2.

The genes are TRBV5-1 and TRBJ2-2; D is ambiguous. Trimming shortened V by 5 bases and J by 2 bases, and 10 bases separated the two germline ends. The germline gives CDR1 SGHRS, CDR2 YFSETQ. This CDR3 is 14 amino acids long. Written as DNA, the CDR3 is TGCGCCAGCAGGCCGACACAAAACACCGGGGAGCTGTTTTTT. Amino acids: CASRPTQNTGELFF.

The V and J genes are TRBV7-3 and TRBJ2-2; TRBD2 is a possible D gene (5 bases). Trimming stripped 1 base from V and 7 bases from J, with 7 bases between. The germline V gene encodes CDR1 SGHTA and CDR2 FQGTGA. CDR3 length equals 13 residues. CDR3 sequence (DNA): TGTGCCAGCAGCTTAAATCGGGACGGGGAGCTGTTTTTT. Its translation is CASSLNRDGELFF.

V is TRBV3-1 (or the pseudogene TRBV3-2) and J is TRBJ1-2; 12 bases line up with TRBD1. Looked up from germline, CDR1 is LGHDT and CDR2 is YNNKEL (reference sequence). This CDR3 has 15 amino acids. V trimming: 4 bases; J trimming: 8 bases; junction bases outside the gene matches: 8. In nucleotides, the CDR3 is TGTGCCAGCAGCCCAAGGTGGGGACAGGGGGCCGGCTACACCTTC. Amino acids: CASSPRWGQGAGYTF.

V and J are TRBV9 and TRBJ2-2, with 10 positions matching TRBD1. The trim removed 3 bases at V and 6 bases at J, leaving 5 bases unmatched. This CDR3 spans 15 amino acids. CDR1 and CDR2 (germline): SGDLS, YYNGEE. CDR3 coding DNA: TGTGCCAGCAGCGCGGGACAGGGGTCGGCCGGGGAGCTGTTTTTT. Translation: CASSAGQGSAGELFF.

This sequence joins TRBV7-6 and TRBJ1-5; no firm D call. Germline V gene data show CDR1 as SGHVS and CDR2 as FNYEAQ. V was cut by 5 bases and J by 0 bases, with 11 bases left in between. CDR3 size: 15 residues. CDR3 in amino acids: CASSPGVSSNQPQHF. The CDR3 DNA reads as TGTGCCAGCAGCCCCGGAGTGTCTAGCAATCAGCCCCAGCATTTT. The full variable domain, completed using reference TRBV7-6 and TRBJ1-5, is GAGVSQSPRYKVTKRGQDVALRCDPISGHVSLYWYRQALGQGPEFLTYFNYEAQQDKSGLPNDRFSAERPEGSISTLTIQRTEQRDSAMYRCASSPGVSSNQPQHFGDGTRLSIL.

V and J are TRBV6-2 or TRBV6-3 and TRBJ1-5; a weak D match, TRBD1 (6 bases). The CDR3 sequence is 14 residues long. The ends were cut back, 4 bases at V and 4 bases at J, with 11 bases in the middle. Germline V gene data show CDR1 as MNHEY and CDR2 as SVGEGT. CDR3 DNA: TGTGCCAGCAGTTCCTCGACAGGAAATCAGCCCCAGCATTTT. Protein: CASSSSTGNQPQHF.

The rearrangement uses TRBV11-2 and TRBJ2-7, with D tentatively TRBD2 (6 bases). V was clipped by 5 bases and J by 1 base, with 15 bases between them. CDR3 length equals 15 residues. Per the germline V gene, CDR1 is SGHAT and CDR2 is FQNNGV. The DNA for the CDR3 is TGTGCCAGCAGCCTTCCTGACGGGACTTCCTACGAGCAGTACTTC. It is translated as CASSLPDGTSYEQYF.

V and J are TRBV3-1 (or the pseudogene TRBV3-2) and TRBJ2-1, with 8 bases fitting TRBD2. The V gene end was trimmed by 4 bases and the J gene end by 0 bases; junction bases not matched to a gene: 5. Germline loops: CDR1 LGHDT, CDR2 YNNKEL (reference sequence). The CDR3 totals 16 residues. The CDR3 loop reads CASSPSGLSSYNEQFF. CDR3 coding DNA: TGTGCCAGCAGCCCTAGCGGGCTAAGCTCCTACAATGAGCAGTTCTTC.

The chain recombines TRBV4-1 with TRBJ1-2; D possibly corresponds to TRBD1 (5 bases). Trimming removed 0 bases at V and 7 bases at J, with 12 bases between. The germline V gene has CDR1 MGHRA and CDR2 YSYEKL. The CDR3 extends over 14 amino acids. CDR3 in amino acids: CASSQETEDPGYTF. In nucleotides, the CDR3 is TGCGCCAGCAGCCAAGAGACAGAGGATCCTGGCTACACCTTC.

The gene calls are TRBV7-3 and TRBJ1-1; TRBD1 might be the D (6 bases). The CDR3 covers 15 residues. Trimming cost V 8 bases and J 3 bases, with 19 bases left between them. Germline V gene sequence: CDR1 SGHTA, CDR2 FQGTGA. Here the CDR3 DNA reads TGTGCCAGCCCGGCGGGGGGCCCGGTCGACACTGAAGCTTTCTTT. Translation: CASPAGGPVDTEAFF.

The chain carries TRBV2 and TRBJ1-1, with D uncertain. The V gene's germline CDR1 is SNHLY and CDR2 FYNNEI. The CDR3 is 14 residues long. The V end was cut by 5 bases, the J end by 0 bases, with 10 bases between. The CDR3 spells CASSPAAMNTEAFF. As DNA, the CDR3 is TGTGCCAGCAGTCCGGCGGCGATGAACACTGAAGCTTTCTTT.

The chain has TRBV20-1 and TRBJ2-3; 11 bases match TRBD2. The CDR3 contains 16 residues. Losses at the gene ends were 3 bases for V and 2 bases for J; bases not matched to a gene: 7. In germline, CDR1 is DFQATT, CDR2 SNEGSKA (reference sequence). CDR3 amino acids: CSASALAGGHTDTQYF. CDR3 sequence (DNA): TGCAGTGCTAGTGCGCTAGCGGGGGGCCACACAGATACGCAGTATTTT.

This rearrangement joins TRBV4-2 to TRBJ1-5; 8 positions match TRBD1. Germline V gene data show CDR1 as LGHNA and CDR2 as YNFKEQ. The CDR3 totals 15 residues. The V gene end was trimmed by 2 bases and the J gene end by 3 bases; junction bases not matched to a gene: 3. CDR3 DNA: TGTGCCAGCAGCCAATCGGACAGGGCCAATCAGCCCCAGCATTTT. Amino acid sequence: CASSQSDRANQPQHF.

The chain has TRBV7-6 and TRBJ2-7; tentative D call: TRBD1 (6 bases). The CDR3 length is 15 residues. Trimming stripped 2 bases from V and 2 bases from J, with 13 bases between. Germline-derived CDR1 and CDR2 are SGHVS and FNYEAQ. CDR3 protein: CASSLTDRFTYEQYF. CDR3 coding DNA: TGTGCCAGCAGCTTAACTGACAGGTTTACCTACGAGCAGTACTTC.

V and J are TRBV6-4 and TRBJ1-6; TRBD1 aligns across 10 bases. Germline CDR1 MRHNA, CDR2 SNTAGT. The CDR3 covers 14 residues. Trimming cost V 0 bases and J 10 bases; bases outside gene matches: 0. CDR3 sequence: CASSDSTGGSPLHF. The CDR3, as DNA: TGTGCCAGCAGTGACTCGACAGGGGGCTCACCCCTCCACTTT.

The genes are TRBV5-4 and TRBJ2-5; possible D gene TRBD2, 6 bases. Germline V gene data show CDR1 as SGHNT and CDR2 as YYREEE (reference sequence). Trimming shortened V by 2 bases and J by 4 bases, and 9 bases separated the two germline ends. This CDR3 has 13 residues. CDR3 sequence reads: CASSLRRAETQYF. The CDR3 DNA is TGTGCCAGCAGCTTAAGGAGGGCAGAGACCCAGTACTTC.

This clone was observed a single time. The chain uses TRBV9 and TRBJ1-2; the match to TRBD1 covers 7 bases. The CDR3 has 17 amino acids. CDR1 and CDR2 from the germline V gene are SGDLS and YYNGEE. Trimming removed 3 bases from V and 6 bases from J; junction bases left unmatched: 17. CDR3 sequence: CASSASPSTGSRNGYTF. Here the CDR3 DNA reads TGTGCCAGCAGCGCCTCCCCGTCGACAGGGAGTCGAAATGGCTACACCTTC. Combining the CDR3 with reference TRBV9 and TRBJ1-2 gives the whole variable domain DSGVTQTPKHLITATGQRVTLRCSPRSGDLSVYWYQQSLDQGLQFLIQYYNGEERAKGNILERFSAQQFPDLHSELNLSSLELGDSALYFCASSASPSTGSRNGYTFGSGTRLTVV.

The chain has TRBV5-4 and TRBJ1-6, with TRBD1 matching 9 bases. This CDR3 spans 15 amino acids. With 7 bases clipped from V and 6 bases from J, the junction kept 8 bases outside the gene matches. The germline V gene has CDR1 SGHNT and CDR2 YYREEE (reference sequence). CDR3 region: CASALQGAFNSPLHF. In nucleotides, the CDR3 is TGTGCCAGCGCGTTACAGGGGGCCTTTAATTCACCCCTCCACTTT.

The chain combines TRBV5-1 with TRBJ2-1; maybe TRBD1 (6 bases). The CDR3 is 13 amino acids. V was clipped by 4 bases and J by 10 bases, with 15 bases between them. Germline CDR1 SGHRS, CDR2 YFSETQ. In DNA form, the CDR3 reads TGCGCCAGCAGCCCGGACAGTCTCAGAGAGCAGTTCTTC. It encodes CASSPDSLREQFF.

The chain recombines TRBV24-1 with TRBJ1-2; weak D call: TRBD1 (6 bases). Trimming took 5 bases from V and 3 from J, leaving 9 bases between them. The germline V gene encodes CDR1 KGHDR and CDR2 SFDVKD. The CDR3 runs to 13 residues. The CDR3 DNA is TGTGCCACCAGTGCGACAGGAGACTATGGCTACACCTTC. Translated, it gives CATSATGDYGYTF.

This clone has more than one count but fewer than ten. The V gene is TRBV19, the J gene TRBJ2-7; 8 nucleotides line up with TRBD1. V lost 5 bases to trimming and J lost 2 bases; unmatched junction nucleotides: 5. The CDR3 spans 14 residues. Germline CDR1 LNHDA, CDR2 SQIVND (reference sequence). The CDR3 nucleotides read TGTGCCAGTAGTGCGGCGACAGGGGCCTACGAGCAGTACTTC. Translation gives CASSAATGAYEQYF.

The chain combines TRBV5-1 with TRBJ1-1; unclear D gene. This CDR3 is built from 14 residues. V gave up 1 base and J gave up 4 bases, with 11 bases separating them. The germline V gene has CDR1 SGHRS and CDR2 YFSETQ. DNA for the CDR3: TGCGCCAGCAGCTTGCTCGAGGGTACCACTGAAGCTTTCTTT. Residues: CASSLLEGTTEAFF.

The chain links TRBV7-2 to TRBJ1-2; the D gene is possibly TRBD1 (6 bases). Trimming removed 5 bases from V and 4 bases from J, with 14 bases in between. Per the germline V gene, CDR1 is SGHTA and CDR2 is FQGNSA. This CDR3 is 14 amino acids long. CDR3 loop: CASSPQTGVYGYTF. The CDR3 nucleotides are TGTGCCAGCAGCCCACAGACAGGTGTCTATGGCTACACCTTC.